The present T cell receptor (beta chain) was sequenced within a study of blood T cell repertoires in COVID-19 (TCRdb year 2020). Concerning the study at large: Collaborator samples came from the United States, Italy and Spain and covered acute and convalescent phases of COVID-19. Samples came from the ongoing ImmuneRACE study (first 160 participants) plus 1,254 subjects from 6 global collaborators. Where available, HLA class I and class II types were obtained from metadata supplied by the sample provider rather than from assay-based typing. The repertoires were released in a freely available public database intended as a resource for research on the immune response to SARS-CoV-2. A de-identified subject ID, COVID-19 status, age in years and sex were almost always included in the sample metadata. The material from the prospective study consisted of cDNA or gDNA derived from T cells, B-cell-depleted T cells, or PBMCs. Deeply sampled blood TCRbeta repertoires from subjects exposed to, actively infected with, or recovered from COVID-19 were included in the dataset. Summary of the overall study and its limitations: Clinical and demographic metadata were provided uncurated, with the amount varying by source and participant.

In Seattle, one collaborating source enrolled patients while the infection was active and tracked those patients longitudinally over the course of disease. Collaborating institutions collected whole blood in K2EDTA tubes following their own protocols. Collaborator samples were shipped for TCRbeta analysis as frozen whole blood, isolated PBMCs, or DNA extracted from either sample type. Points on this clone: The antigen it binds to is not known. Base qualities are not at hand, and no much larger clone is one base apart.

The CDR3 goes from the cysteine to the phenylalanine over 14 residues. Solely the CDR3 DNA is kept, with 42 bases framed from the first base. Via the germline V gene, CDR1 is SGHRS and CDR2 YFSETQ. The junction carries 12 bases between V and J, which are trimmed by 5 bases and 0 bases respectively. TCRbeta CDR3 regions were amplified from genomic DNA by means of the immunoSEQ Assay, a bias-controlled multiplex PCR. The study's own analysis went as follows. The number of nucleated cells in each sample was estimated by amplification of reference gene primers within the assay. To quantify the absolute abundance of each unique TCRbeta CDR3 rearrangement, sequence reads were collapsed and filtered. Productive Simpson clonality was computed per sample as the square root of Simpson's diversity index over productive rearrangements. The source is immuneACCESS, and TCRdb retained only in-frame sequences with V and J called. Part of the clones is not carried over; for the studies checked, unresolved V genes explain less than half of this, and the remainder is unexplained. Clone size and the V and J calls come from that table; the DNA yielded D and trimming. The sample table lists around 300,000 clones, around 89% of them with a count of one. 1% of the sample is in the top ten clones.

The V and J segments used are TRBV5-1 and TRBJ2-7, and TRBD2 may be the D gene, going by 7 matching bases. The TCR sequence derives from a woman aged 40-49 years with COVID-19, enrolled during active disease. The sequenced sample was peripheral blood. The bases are TGCGCCAGCAGTCGAGGGGGGGACTCCTACGAGCAGTACTTC. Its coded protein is CASSRGGDSYEQYF. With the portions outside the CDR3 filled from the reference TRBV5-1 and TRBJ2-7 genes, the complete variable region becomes KAGVTQTPRYLIKTRGQQVTLSCSPISGHRSVSWYQQTPGQGLQFLFEYFSETQRNKGNFPGRFSGRQFSNSRSEMNVSTLELGDSALYLCASSRGGDSYEQYFGPGTRLTVT.